One sample yielded the 27 T cell receptor beta chains listed below, sequenced in a study of blood T cell repertoires in COVID-19. Only in-frame clones appear in the TCRdb table, and some are missing; sequencing was by immunoSEQ multiplex PCR. The repertoire consists of hundreds of thousands of clones, with 80% to 85% occurring once and the leading ten covering roughly 5.3%. Sequenced input: PBMCs or T cells enriched from blood (not recorded which). The source is a man between 35 and 55 years old who had been exposed to COVID-19.

This clone appeared a few times. The V and J genes are TRBV11-2 and TRBJ1-2; D is uncertain. V lost 0 bases to trimming and J lost 5 bases, with 7 bases between them. This CDR3 has 13 amino acids. Germline loops: CDR1 SGHAT, CDR2 FQNNGV. Here the CDR3 DNA reads TGTGCCAGCAGCTTAGAGGCAGCGTATGGCTACACCTTC. Residues: CASSLEAAYGYTF.

The chain joins TRBV5-1 to TRBJ2-7, with D unresolved. Germline V gives CDR1 SGHRS, CDR2 YFSETQ. Trimming shortened V by 6 bases and J by 6 bases, and 13 bases separated the two germline ends. The CDR3 loop spans 12 amino acids. CDR3 loop: CASNFDSREQYF. The CDR3 bases are TGCGCCAGCAATTTCGACTCACGCGAGCAGTACTTC.

This clone was seen a few times. V is TRBV6-6 and J is TRBJ2-7, with D perhaps TRBD1 (5 bases). There are 12 residues in the CDR3. Per germline, CDR1 MNHNY and CDR2 SVGAGI (reference sequence). V lost 6 bases to trimming and J lost 4 bases, with 10 bases between them. The CDR3 region is CASRTQDYEQYF. The CDR3 DNA reads as TGTGCCAGCAGGACACAGGATTACGAGCAGTACTTC.

The chain has TRBV11-3 and TRBJ2-3, with D perhaps matching TRBD1 (5 bases). The CDR3 loop spans 15 amino acids. CDR1 and CDR2 from the germline V gene are SGHNT and YENEEA. Trimming removed 5 bases at V and 12 bases at J, with 24 bases between. CDR3 DNA sequence: TGTGCCAGCAGCCTATCCAGGGCTATCCGGAAAGAACAGTATTTT. It is translated as CASSLSRAIRKEQYF.

This rearrangement joins TRBV28 to TRBJ2-7, with D unclear. The CDR3 has 11 amino acids. The V gene lost 4 bases and the J gene lost 4 bases, with 5 bases spanning the gap. Germline V gene sequence: CDR1 MDHEN, CDR2 SYDVKM. The CDR3, as DNA: TGTGCCAGCAGTTCCCAATACGAGCAGTACTTC. This gives the protein CASSSQYEQYF. The whole variable domain, filled in from reference TRBV28 and TRBJ2-7, reads DVKVTQSSRYLVKRTGEKVFLECVQDMDHENMFWYRQDPGLGLRLIYFSYDVKMKEKGDIPEGYSVSREKKERFSLILESASTNQTSMYLCASSSQYEQYFGPGTRLTVT.

The V call is TRBV7-6, the J call TRBJ2-3, with D possibly being TRBD2 (6 bases). The germline V gene encodes CDR1 SGHVS and CDR2 FNYEAQ. The CDR3 loop spans 15 amino acids. The V and J ends lost 0 bases and 3 bases respectively, with 10 bases between them. CDR3 protein: CASSLARGWTDTQYF. CDR3 nucleotide sequence: TGTGCCAGCAGCTTAGCGCGGGGATGGACAGATACGCAGTATTTT.

The chain joins TRBV10-3 to TRBJ2-7, with D possibly being TRBD2 (6 bases). The CDR3 spans 15 residues. V was pared by 4 bases and J by 3 bases, with 16 bases between. In germline, CDR1 is ENHRY, CDR2 SYGVKD. The CDR3 DNA reads TGTGCCATCAGTGGTGATGCGGGACCAGTCTACGAGCAGTACTTC. It translates to CAISGDAGPVYEQYF.

V and J are TRBV9 and TRBJ1-2; 8 bases align to TRBD1. CDR1 and CDR2 from the germline V gene are SGDLS and YYNGEE. This CDR3 has 16 residues. V shed 4 bases, J shed 4 bases, and the junction held 12 bases outside the gene matches. The CDR3 sequence: CASSSPDRALIYGYTF. In nucleotides, the CDR3 is TGTGCCAGCAGCTCGCCGGACAGGGCCTTAATCTATGGCTACACCTTC.

This clone occurred a few times. This chain uses TRBV30 with TRBJ1-5, with D possibly TRBD1 on 5 matching bases. The germline gives CDR1 GTSNPN, CDR2 SVGIG (reference sequence). V lost 3 bases, J lost 0 bases, and 15 bases lay in between. This CDR3 spans 16 amino acids. CDR3 bases: TGTGCCTGGAGAAGACAGCAAACCGATAGCAATCAGCCCCAGCATTTT. Protein: CAWRRQQTDSNQPQHF.

This chain links TRBV28 with TRBJ2-3, with 7 bases aligning to TRBD2. The CDR3 sequence is 15 residues long. From germline, CDR1 is MDHEN and CDR2 SYDVKM. The trim removed 4 bases at V and 1 base at J, leaving 5 bases unmatched. The DNA of the CDR3 is TGTGCCAGCAGTTCACCTAGCGGCCGCACAGATACGCAGTATTTT. This encodes CASSSPSGRTDTQYF.

This chain uses TRBV19 with TRBJ2-7; the match to TRBD2 covers 9 bases. CDR1 is LNHDA and CDR2 is SQIVND in the germline V gene (reference sequence). This CDR3 contains 16 residues. Trimming cost V 4 bases and J 1 base; bases outside gene matches: 8. The CDR3 DNA follows: TGTGCCAGTAGTACCGGGATAGCGGGAGTATCCTACGAGCAGTACTTC. It codes for CASSTGIAGVSYEQYF.

In its sample, this clone was seen a few times. The chain couples TRBV6-1 to TRBJ1-5; 7 nucleotides match TRBD1. Germline CDR1 reads MNHNS; CDR2 reads SASEGT. Unmatched junction bases numbered 10, after V lost 4 bases and J lost 4 bases. This CDR3 has 16 residues. This CDR3 is CASSGQGIVGNQPQHF. The CDR3 DNA reads as TGTGCCAGCAGTGGACAGGGAATAGTAGGTAATCAGCCCCAGCATTTT.

The chain joins TRBV2 to TRBJ2-7; D unresolved. The CDR3 covers 11 residues. Germline V CDR1 and CDR2: SNHLY, FYNNEI. The V gene lost 5 bases and the J gene lost 4 bases, with 6 bases spanning the gap. The CDR3 spells CASSPKYEQYF. The CDR3 coding sequence is TGTGCCAGCAGTCCCAAATACGAGCAGTACTTC.

The chain joins TRBV5-6 to TRBJ2-1, with 9 bases identical to TRBD2. The CDR3 has 16 residues. The germline V gene encodes CDR1 SGHDT and CDR2 YYEEEE. V lost 7 bases and J lost 6; bases outside the gene matches: 14. Written as DNA, the CDR3 is TGTGCCAGCTTCCCTGAGGCGGGAGGGCCAACCAATGAGCAGTTCTTC. Residues: CASFPEAGGPTNEQFF.

V is TRBV10-1 and J is TRBJ2-4; a possible D gene is TRBD1 (8 bases). CDR3 length: 15 amino acids. Germline CDR1 reads WNHNN; CDR2 reads SYGVQD (reference sequence). Trimming cost V 5 bases and J 6 bases, with 17 bases left between them. The CDR3 protein is CASSTSGTGRNIQYF. The CDR3 DNA reads TGCGCCAGCAGTACGAGCGGGACAGGCCGAAACATTCAGTACTTC.

The rearrangement uses TRBV19 and TRBJ1-2, with 11 bases that match TRBD1. With 5 bases clipped from V and 7 bases from J, the junction kept 6 bases outside the gene matches. Per the germline V gene, CDR1 is LNHDA and CDR2 is SQIVND (reference sequence). This CDR3 is built from 14 residues. The CDR3 protein is CASSLGQGAAGYTF. CDR3 DNA sequence: TGTGCCAGTAGTCTCGGACAGGGGGCAGCTGGCTACACCTTC.

A few counts support this clone. This chain uses TRBV27 with TRBJ1-2, with D tentatively TRBD1 (5 bases). V was clipped by 3 bases and J by 7 bases, with 12 bases between them. The CDR3 length is 13 residues. Germline-derived CDR1 and CDR2 are MNHEY and SMNVEV (reference sequence). The CDR3 protein is CASSFRDSSGYTF. As DNA, the CDR3 is TGTGCCAGCAGTTTCCGAGACAGTTCTGGCTACACCTTC.

There are many counts of this clone. V usage is TRBV2 and J usage is TRBJ1-6; D uncertain. Between the trimmed V and J ends, which lost 7 bases and 9 bases, there was a span of 10 bases. This CDR3 has 12 residues. Germline CDR1 SNHLY, CDR2 FYNNEI. The CDR3 reads CASKRSSSPLHF. The CDR3 DNA reads as TGTGCCAGCAAGAGGAGTTCTTCACCCCTCCACTTT.

The genes are TRBV9 and TRBJ1-5; D is possibly TRBD1 (6 bases). V dropped 2 bases and J dropped 11 bases, with 17 bases sitting between them. The CDR3 consists of 14 residues. Per germline, CDR1 SGDLS and CDR2 YYNGEE. DNA for the CDR3: TGTGCCAGCAGCGTGGACAGCAAAGCGGTAGCCCAGCATTTT. Protein sequence: CASSVDSKAVAQHF.

The J gene is TRBJ1-3, the V gene TRBV30; D gene unclear. V shed 6 bases and J shed 0 bases, with 9 bases lying between them. CDR3 length: 13 amino acids. Germline V gene lookup returns CDR1 GTSNPN and CDR2 SVGIG (reference sequence). This CDR3 is CACDQDSGNTIYF. The CDR3 nucleotides read TGTGCCTGTGATCAGGACTCTGGAAACACCATATATTTT. The whole variable domain, filled in from reference TRBV30 and TRBJ1-3, reads SQTIHQWPATLVQPVGSPLSLECTVEGTSNPNLYWYRQAAGRGLQLLFYSVGIGQISSEVPQNLSASRPQDRQFILSSKKLLLSDSGFYLCACDQDSGNTIYFGEGSWLTVV.

This rearrangement joins TRBV24-1 to TRBJ2-2; 9 bases map to TRBD1. Trimming at V came to 4 bases and at J to 4 bases, leaving 6 bases not matched to a gene. Per germline, CDR1 KGHDR and CDR2 SFDVKD. CDR3 length: 16 residues. CDR3 amino acids: CATSEEQGAATGELFF. CDR3 nucleotide sequence: TGTGCCACCAGTGAAGAACAGGGGGCGGCCACCGGGGAGCTGTTTTTT.

This rearrangement joins TRBV2 to TRBJ2-7; 8 bases agree with TRBD2. Germline CDR1 and CDR2: SNHLY and FYNNEI. The CDR3 spans 16 residues. Trimming at V came to 3 bases and at J to 6 bases, leaving 13 bases not matched to a gene. The CDR3 sequence is CASSDRTGGRHREQYF. The CDR3 DNA is TGTGCCAGCAGTGATCGGACTGGCGGGAGGCACCGCGAGCAGTACTTC.

This clone was counted once. This chain joins TRBV18 and TRBJ2-2; D is possibly TRBD2 (6 bases). With 0 bases removed from V and 1 base from J, the gap between germline ends came to 9 bases. Germline CDR1 and CDR2: KGHSH and LQKENI. The CDR3 is 16 residues long. The CDR3 sequence: CASSPPSGQNTGELFF. DNA of the CDR3: TGTGCCAGCTCACCACCGAGCGGGCAGAACACCGGGGAGCTGTTTTTT.

This clone was seen a single time. This chain connects TRBV5-1 to TRBJ2-2, with 10 bases aligning to TRBD1. Germline CDR1 is SGHRS and CDR2 is YFSETQ. This CDR3 is built from 14 residues. With 3 bases clipped from V and 5 bases from J, the junction kept 1 base outside the gene matches. CDR3 in amino acids: CASSSGQGTGELFF. The DNA for the CDR3 is TGCGCCAGCAGCTCGGGACAGGGGACCGGGGAGCTGTTTTTT.

V is TRBV24-1 and J is TRBJ2-1; 11 bases are shared with TRBD2. The trim removed 0 bases at V and 7 bases at J, leaving 4 bases unmatched. The CDR3 has 16 residues. In germline, CDR1 is KGHDR, CDR2 SFDVKD. CDR3 in amino acids: CATSDLKASGRNEQFF. CDR3 DNA sequence: TGTGCCACCAGTGATTTGAAGGCTAGCGGGAGGAATGAGCAGTTCTTC.

This clone was picked up a small number of times. V usage is TRBV19 and J usage is TRBJ1-5; D is undetermined. The ends were cut back, 4 bases at V and 4 bases at J, with 14 bases in the middle. CDR3 length equals 15 residues. Germline CDR1 reads LNHDA; CDR2 reads SQIVND (reference sequence). In DNA form, the CDR3 reads TGTGCCAGTAGTAGGAGGTCTCTGGGAAATCAGCCCCAGCATTTT. Translation gives CASSRRSLGNQPQHF.

This chain uses TRBV30 with TRBJ2-7; the match to TRBD1 covers 7 bases. The germline V gene encodes CDR1 GTSNPN and CDR2 SVGIG (reference sequence). With 4 bases clipped from V and 7 bases from J, the junction kept 10 bases outside the gene matches. The CDR3 covers 13 residues. CDR3 region: CAWTGQAYREQYF. DNA for the CDR3: TGTGCCTGGACCGGACAGGCATATCGGGAGCAGTACTTC.